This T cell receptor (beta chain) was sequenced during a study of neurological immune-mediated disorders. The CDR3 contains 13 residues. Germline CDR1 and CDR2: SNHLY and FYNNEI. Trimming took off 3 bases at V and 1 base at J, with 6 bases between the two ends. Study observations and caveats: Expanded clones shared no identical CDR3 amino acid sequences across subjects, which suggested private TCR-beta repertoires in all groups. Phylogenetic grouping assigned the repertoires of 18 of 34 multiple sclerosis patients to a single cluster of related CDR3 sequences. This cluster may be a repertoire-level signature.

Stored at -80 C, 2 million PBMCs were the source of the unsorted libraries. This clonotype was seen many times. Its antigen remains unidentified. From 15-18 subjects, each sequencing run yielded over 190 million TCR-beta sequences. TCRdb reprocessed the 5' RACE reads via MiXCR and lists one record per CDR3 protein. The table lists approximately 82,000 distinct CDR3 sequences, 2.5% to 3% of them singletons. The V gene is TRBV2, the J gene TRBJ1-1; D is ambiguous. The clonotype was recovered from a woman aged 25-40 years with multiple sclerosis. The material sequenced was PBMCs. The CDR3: CASSDEGNTEAFF. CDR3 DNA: TGTGCCAGCAGTGATGAGGGGAACACTGAAGCTTTCTTT. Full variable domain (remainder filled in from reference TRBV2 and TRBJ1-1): EPEVTQTPSHQVTQMGQEVILRCVPISNHLYFYWYRQILGQKVEFLVSFYNNEISEKSEIFDDQFSVERPDGSNFTLKIRSTKLEDSAMYFCASSDEGNTEAFFGQGTRLTVV.